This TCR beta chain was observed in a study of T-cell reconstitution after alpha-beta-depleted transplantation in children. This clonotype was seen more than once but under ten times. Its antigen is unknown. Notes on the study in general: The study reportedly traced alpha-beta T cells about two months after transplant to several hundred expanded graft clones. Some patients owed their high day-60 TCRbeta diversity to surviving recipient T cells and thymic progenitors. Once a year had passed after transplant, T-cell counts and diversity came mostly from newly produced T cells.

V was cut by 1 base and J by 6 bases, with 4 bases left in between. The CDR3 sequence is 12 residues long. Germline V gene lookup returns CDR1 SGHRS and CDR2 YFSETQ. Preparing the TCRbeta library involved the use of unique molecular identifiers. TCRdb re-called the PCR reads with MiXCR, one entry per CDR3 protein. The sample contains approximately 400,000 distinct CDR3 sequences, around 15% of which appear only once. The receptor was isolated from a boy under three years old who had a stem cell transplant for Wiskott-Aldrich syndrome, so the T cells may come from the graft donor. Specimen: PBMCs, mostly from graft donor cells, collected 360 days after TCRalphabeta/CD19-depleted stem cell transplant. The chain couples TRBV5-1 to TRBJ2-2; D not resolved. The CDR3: CASSLFAGELFF. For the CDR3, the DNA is TGCGCCAGCAGCTTGTTTGCCGGGGAGCTGTTTTTT. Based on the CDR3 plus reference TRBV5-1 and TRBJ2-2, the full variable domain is KAGVTQTPRYLIKTRGQQVTLSCSPISGHRSVSWYQQTPGQGLQFLFEYFSETQRNKGNFPGRFSGRQFSNSRSEMNVSTLELGDSALYLCASSLFAGELFFGEGSRLTVL.